This T cell receptor (beta chain) was identified during a study of blood T cell repertoires in COVID-19. Study details: The United States, Italy and Spain provided the acute and convalescent COVID-19 samples. Sample material is recorded as cDNA or gDNA derived from T cells, B-cell-depleted T cells, or PBMCs.

Germline values: CDR1 MNHNY, CDR2 SVGAGI (reference sequence). V shed 6 bases and J 3 bases; nucleotides not matched to a gene: 4. This CDR3 is built from 13 residues. Authors' processing steps: How many nucleated cells were present was estimated from reference gene primer amplification. Libraries were prepared by immunoSEQ multiplex PCR; TCRdb keeps only in-frame clonotypes and omits some of them. The DNA gave D and trimming, while V, J and clone size come from that table. Of fewer than 250,000 clones listed, approximately 85% are singletons. This receptor was taken from a man over 45 with acute or convalescent COVID-19. The rearrangement uses TRBV6-6 and TRBJ1-2; 7 positions match TRBD1. The sequenced sample was peripheral blood. The CDR3 nucleotides read TGTGCCAGCAGGCACGGACAGGACTATGGCTACACCTTC. This translates into CASRHGQDYGYTF.